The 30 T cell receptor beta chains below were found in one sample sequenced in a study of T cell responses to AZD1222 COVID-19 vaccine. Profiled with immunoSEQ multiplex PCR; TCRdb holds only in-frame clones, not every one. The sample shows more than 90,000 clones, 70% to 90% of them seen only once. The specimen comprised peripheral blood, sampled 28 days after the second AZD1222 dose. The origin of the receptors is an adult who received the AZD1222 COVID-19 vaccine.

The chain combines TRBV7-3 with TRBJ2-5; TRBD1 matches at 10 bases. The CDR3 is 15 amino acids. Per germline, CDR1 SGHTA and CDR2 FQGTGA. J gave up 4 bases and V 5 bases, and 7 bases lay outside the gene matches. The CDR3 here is CASSTGQGGSETQYF. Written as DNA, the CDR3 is TGTGCCAGCAGCACCGGACAGGGGGGTTCAGAGACCCAGTACTTC.

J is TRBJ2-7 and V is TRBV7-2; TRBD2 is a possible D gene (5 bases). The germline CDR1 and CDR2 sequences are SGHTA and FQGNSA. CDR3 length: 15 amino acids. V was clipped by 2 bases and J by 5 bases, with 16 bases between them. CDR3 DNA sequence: TGTGCCAGCAGCTTATACGGGATTGGTGGCCACGAGCAGTACTTC. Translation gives CASSLYGIGGHEQYF.

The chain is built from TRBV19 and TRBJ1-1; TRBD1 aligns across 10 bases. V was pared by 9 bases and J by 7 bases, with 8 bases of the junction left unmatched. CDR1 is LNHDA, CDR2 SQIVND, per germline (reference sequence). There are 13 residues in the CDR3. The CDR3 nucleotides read TGTGCCAGACGACAGGGGGCGCGGGATGAAGCTTTCTTT. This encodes CARRQGARDEAFF. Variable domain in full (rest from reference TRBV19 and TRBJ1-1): DGGITQSPKYLFRKEGQNVTLSCEQNLNHDAMYWYRQDPGQGLRLIYYSQIVNDFQKGDIAEGYSVSREKKESFPLTVTSAQKNPTAFYLCARRQGARDEAFFGQGTRLTVV.

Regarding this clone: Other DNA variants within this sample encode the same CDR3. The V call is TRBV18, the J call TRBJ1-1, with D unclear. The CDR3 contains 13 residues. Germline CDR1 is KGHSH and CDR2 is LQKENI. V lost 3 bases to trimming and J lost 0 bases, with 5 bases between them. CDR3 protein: CASSPGLNTEAFF. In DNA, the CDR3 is TGTGCCAGCTCACCTGGACTGAACACTGAAGCTTTCTTT.

In DNA, the CDR3 is TGCAGCGTTGAATCGGGGCAGAACACTGAAGCTTTCTTT. Translated: CSVESGQNTEAFF. The chain is built from TRBV29-1 and TRBJ1-1, with TRBD1 as a possible D gene (5 bases). V lost 2 bases and J 1 base, leaving 8 bases between the germline ends. Germline V gene data show CDR1 as SQVTM and CDR2 as ANQGSEA. This CDR3 is built from 13 residues.

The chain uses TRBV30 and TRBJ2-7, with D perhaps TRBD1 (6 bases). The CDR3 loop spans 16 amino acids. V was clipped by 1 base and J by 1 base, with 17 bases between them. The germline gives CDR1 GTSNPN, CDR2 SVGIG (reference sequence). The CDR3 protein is CAWSAPGDRRSYEQYF. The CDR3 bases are TGTGCCTGGAGTGCCCCCGGAGACAGGCGGTCCTACGAGCAGTACTTC.

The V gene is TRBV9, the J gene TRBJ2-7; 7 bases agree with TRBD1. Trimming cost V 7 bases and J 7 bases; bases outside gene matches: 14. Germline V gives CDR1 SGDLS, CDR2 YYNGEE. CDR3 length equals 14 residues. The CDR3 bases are TGTGCCAGCGCCGCCACGGACAGGTCTATGGAGCAGTACTTC. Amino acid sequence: CASAATDRSMEQYF. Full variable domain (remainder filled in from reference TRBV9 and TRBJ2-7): DSGVTQTPKHLITATGQRVTLRCSPRSGDLSVYWYQQSLDQGLQFLIQYYNGEERAKGNILERFSAQQFPDLHSELNLSSLELGDSALYFCASAATDRSMEQYFGPGTRLTVT.

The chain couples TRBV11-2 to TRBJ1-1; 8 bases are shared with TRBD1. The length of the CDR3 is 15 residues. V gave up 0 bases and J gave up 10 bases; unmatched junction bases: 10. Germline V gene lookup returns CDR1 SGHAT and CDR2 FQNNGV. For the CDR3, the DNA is TGTGCCAGCAGCTTAGATAGGGACAGGCCCTCGGGAGCTTTCTTT. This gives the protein CASSLDRDRPSGAFF.

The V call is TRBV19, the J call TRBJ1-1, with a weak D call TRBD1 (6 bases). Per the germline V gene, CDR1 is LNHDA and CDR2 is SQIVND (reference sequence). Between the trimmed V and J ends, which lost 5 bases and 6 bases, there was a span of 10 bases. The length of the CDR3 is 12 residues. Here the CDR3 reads CASSSEGAEAFF. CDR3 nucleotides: TGTGCCAGTAGTTCAGAGGGGGCTGAAGCTTTCTTT.

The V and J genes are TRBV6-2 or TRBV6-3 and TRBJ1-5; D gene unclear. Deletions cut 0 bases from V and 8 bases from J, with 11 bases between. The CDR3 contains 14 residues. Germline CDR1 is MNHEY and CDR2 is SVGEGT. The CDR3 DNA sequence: TGTGCCAGCAGTTACTCTGATTCCGCAGAGCCCCAGCATTTT. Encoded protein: CASSYSDSAEPQHF.

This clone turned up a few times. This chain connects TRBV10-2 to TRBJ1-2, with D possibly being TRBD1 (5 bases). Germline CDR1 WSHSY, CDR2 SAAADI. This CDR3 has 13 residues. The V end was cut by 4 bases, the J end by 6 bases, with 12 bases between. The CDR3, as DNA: TGCGCCAGCAGTGGTGTGGGGGTTCATGGCTACACCTTC. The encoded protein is CASSGVGVHGYTF.

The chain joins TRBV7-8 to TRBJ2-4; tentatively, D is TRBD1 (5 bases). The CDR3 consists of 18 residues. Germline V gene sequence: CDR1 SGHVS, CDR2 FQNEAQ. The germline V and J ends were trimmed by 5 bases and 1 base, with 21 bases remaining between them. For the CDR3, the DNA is TGTGCCAGCAGCCCGCAGGGCATAGGTTTCGGGGCCAAAAACATTCAGTACTTC. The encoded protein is CASSPQGIGFGAKNIQYF. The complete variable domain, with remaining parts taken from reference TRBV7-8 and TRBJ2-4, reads GAGVSQSPRYKVAKRGQDVALRCDPISGHVSLFWYQQALGQGPEFLTYFQNEAQLDKSGLPSDRFFAERPEGSVSTLKIQRTQQEDSAVYLCASSPQGIGFGAKNIQYFGAGTRLSVL.

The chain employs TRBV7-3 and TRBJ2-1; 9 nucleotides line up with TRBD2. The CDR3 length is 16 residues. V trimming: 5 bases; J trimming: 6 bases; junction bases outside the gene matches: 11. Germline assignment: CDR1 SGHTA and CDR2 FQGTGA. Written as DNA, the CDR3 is TGTGCCAGCAGCGCAACCGGGACTAGCCTGAGCAATGAGCAGTTCTTC. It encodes CASSATGTSLSNEQFF. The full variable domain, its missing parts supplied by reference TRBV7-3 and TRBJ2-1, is GAGVSQTPSNKVTEKGKYVELRCDPISGHTALYWYRQSLGQGPEFLIYFQGTGAADDSGLPNDRFFAVRPEGSVSTLKIQRTERGDSAVYLCASSATGTSLSNEQFFGPGTRLTVL.

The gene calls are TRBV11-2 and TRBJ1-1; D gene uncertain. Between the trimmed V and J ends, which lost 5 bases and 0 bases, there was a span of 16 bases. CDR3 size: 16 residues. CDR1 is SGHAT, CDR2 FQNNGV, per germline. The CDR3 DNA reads TGTGCCAGCAGCCCCGACTTGATAGCCATGAACACTGAAGCTTTCTTT. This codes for CASSPDLIAMNTEAFF.

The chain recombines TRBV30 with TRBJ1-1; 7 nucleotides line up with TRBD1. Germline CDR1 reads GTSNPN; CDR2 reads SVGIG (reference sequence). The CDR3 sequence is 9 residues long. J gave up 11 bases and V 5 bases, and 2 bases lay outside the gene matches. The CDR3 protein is CAWGTDAFF. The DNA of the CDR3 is TGTGCCTGGGGGACAGACGCTTTCTTT.

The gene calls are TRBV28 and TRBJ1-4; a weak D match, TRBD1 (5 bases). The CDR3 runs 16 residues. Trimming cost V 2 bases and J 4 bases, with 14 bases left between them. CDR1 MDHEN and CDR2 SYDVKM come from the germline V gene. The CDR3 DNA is TGTGCCAGCAGTTTAATGGGGGTGGGTGGTAATGAAAAACTGTTTTTT. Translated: CASSLMGVGGNEKLFF.

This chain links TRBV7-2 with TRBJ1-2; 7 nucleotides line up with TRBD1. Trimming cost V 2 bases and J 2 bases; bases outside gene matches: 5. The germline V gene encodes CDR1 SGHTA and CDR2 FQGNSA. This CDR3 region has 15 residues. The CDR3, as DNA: TGTGCCAGCAGCTTATACGGACAGGCAAACTATGGCTACACCTTC. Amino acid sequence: CASSLYGQANYGYTF. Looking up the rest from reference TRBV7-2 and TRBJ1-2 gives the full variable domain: GAGVSQSPSNKVTEKGKDVELRCDPISGHTALYWYRQSLGQGLEFLIYFQGNSAPDKSGLPSDRFSAERTGGSVSTLTIQRTQQEDSAVYLCASSLYGQANYGYTFGSGTRLTVV.

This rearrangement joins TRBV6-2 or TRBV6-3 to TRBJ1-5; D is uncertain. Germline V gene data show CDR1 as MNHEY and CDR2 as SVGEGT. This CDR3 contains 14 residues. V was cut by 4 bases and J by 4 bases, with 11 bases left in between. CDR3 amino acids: CASSSLAGNQPQHF. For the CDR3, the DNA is TGTGCCAGCAGTTCGCTTGCGGGGAATCAGCCCCAGCATTTT.

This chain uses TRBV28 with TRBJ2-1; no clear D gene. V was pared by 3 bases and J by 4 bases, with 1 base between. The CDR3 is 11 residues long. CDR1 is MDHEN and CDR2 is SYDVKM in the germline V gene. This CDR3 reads CASSLYNEQFF. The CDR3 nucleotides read TGTGCCAGCAGTTTGTACAATGAGCAGTTCTTC.

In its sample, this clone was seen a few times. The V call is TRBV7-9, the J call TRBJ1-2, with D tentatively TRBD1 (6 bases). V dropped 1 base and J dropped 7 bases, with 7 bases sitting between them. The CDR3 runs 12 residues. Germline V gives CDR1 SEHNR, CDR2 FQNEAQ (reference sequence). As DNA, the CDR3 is TGTGCCAGCAGCTTAGGACAGGTTGGCTACACCTTC. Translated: CASSLGQVGYTF.

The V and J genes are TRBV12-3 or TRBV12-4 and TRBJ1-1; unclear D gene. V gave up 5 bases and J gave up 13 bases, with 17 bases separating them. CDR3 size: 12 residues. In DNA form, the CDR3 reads TGTGCCAGCAGTCCGAACACGGGTGGAGGTTTCTTT. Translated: CASSPNTGGGFF.

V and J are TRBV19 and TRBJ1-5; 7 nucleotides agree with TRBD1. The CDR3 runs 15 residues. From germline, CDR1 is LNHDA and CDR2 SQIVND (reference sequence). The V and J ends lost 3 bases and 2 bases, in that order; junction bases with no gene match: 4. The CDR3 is CASSMTGLGNQPQHF. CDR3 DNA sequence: TGTGCCAGTAGTATGACAGGGCTCGGCAATCAGCCCCAGCATTTT.

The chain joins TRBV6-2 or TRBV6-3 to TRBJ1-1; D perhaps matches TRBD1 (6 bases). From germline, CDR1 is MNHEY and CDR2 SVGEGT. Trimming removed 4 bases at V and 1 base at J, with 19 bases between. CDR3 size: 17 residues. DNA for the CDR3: TGTGCCAGCAGTTCCAGAAACCCGGGACACCAGAACACTGAAGCTTTCTTT. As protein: CASSSRNPGHQNTEAFF.

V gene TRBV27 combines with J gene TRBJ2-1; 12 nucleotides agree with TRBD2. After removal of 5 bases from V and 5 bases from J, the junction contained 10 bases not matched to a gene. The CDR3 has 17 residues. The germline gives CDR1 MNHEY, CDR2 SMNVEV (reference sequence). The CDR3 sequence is CASSNPGLAGNNNEQFF. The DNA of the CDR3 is TGTGCCAGCAGTAACCCAGGACTAGCGGGAAATAACAATGAGCAGTTCTTC.

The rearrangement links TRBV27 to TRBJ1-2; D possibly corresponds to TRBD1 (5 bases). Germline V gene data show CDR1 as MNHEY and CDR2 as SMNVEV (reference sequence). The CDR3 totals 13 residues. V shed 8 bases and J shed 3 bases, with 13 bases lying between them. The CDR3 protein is CASGGAMYYGYTF. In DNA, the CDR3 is TGTGCCAGCGGCGGGGCGATGTACTATGGCTACACCTTC.

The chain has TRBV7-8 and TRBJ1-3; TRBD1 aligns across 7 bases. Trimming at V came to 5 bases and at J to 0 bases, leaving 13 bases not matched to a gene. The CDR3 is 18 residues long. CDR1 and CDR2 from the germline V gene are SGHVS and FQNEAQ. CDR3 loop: CASSKGQAGFTSGNTIYF. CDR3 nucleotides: TGTGCCAGCAGCAAAGGACAGGCTGGATTTACCTCTGGAAACACCATATATTTT.

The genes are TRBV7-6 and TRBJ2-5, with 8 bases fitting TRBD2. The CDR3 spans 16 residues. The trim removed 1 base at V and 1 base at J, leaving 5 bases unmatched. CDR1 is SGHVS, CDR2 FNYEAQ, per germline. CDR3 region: CASSLGSGAIQETQYF. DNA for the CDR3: TGTGCCAGCAGCTTAGGTAGCGGGGCCATCCAAGAGACCCAGTACTTC. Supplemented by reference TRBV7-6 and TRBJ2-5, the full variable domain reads GAGVSQSPRYKVTKRGQDVALRCDPISGHVSLYWYRQALGQGPEFLTYFNYEAQQDKSGLPNDRFSAERPEGSISTLTIQRTEQRDSAMYRCASSLGSGAIQETQYFGPGTRLLVL.

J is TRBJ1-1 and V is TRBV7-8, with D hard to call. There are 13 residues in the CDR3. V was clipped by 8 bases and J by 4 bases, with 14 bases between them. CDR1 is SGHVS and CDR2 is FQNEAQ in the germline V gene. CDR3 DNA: TGTGCCAGCTTACGGACGGAAGCCACTGAAGCTTTCTTT. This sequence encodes CASLRTEATEAFF.

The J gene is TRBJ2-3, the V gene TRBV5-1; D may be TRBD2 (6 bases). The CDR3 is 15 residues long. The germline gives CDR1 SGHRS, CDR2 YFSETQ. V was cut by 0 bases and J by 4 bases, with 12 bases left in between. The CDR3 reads CASSLVAGLADTQYF. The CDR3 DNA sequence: TGCGCCAGCAGCTTGGTGGCGGGGCTGGCAGATACGCAGTATTTT.

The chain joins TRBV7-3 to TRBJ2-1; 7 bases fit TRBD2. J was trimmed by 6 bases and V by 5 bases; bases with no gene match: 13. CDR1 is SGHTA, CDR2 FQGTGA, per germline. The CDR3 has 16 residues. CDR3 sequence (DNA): TGTGCCAGCAGCCCAGGTTCCAGCGGGGCGGGCAATGAGCAGTTCTTC. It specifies CASSPGSSGAGNEQFF.